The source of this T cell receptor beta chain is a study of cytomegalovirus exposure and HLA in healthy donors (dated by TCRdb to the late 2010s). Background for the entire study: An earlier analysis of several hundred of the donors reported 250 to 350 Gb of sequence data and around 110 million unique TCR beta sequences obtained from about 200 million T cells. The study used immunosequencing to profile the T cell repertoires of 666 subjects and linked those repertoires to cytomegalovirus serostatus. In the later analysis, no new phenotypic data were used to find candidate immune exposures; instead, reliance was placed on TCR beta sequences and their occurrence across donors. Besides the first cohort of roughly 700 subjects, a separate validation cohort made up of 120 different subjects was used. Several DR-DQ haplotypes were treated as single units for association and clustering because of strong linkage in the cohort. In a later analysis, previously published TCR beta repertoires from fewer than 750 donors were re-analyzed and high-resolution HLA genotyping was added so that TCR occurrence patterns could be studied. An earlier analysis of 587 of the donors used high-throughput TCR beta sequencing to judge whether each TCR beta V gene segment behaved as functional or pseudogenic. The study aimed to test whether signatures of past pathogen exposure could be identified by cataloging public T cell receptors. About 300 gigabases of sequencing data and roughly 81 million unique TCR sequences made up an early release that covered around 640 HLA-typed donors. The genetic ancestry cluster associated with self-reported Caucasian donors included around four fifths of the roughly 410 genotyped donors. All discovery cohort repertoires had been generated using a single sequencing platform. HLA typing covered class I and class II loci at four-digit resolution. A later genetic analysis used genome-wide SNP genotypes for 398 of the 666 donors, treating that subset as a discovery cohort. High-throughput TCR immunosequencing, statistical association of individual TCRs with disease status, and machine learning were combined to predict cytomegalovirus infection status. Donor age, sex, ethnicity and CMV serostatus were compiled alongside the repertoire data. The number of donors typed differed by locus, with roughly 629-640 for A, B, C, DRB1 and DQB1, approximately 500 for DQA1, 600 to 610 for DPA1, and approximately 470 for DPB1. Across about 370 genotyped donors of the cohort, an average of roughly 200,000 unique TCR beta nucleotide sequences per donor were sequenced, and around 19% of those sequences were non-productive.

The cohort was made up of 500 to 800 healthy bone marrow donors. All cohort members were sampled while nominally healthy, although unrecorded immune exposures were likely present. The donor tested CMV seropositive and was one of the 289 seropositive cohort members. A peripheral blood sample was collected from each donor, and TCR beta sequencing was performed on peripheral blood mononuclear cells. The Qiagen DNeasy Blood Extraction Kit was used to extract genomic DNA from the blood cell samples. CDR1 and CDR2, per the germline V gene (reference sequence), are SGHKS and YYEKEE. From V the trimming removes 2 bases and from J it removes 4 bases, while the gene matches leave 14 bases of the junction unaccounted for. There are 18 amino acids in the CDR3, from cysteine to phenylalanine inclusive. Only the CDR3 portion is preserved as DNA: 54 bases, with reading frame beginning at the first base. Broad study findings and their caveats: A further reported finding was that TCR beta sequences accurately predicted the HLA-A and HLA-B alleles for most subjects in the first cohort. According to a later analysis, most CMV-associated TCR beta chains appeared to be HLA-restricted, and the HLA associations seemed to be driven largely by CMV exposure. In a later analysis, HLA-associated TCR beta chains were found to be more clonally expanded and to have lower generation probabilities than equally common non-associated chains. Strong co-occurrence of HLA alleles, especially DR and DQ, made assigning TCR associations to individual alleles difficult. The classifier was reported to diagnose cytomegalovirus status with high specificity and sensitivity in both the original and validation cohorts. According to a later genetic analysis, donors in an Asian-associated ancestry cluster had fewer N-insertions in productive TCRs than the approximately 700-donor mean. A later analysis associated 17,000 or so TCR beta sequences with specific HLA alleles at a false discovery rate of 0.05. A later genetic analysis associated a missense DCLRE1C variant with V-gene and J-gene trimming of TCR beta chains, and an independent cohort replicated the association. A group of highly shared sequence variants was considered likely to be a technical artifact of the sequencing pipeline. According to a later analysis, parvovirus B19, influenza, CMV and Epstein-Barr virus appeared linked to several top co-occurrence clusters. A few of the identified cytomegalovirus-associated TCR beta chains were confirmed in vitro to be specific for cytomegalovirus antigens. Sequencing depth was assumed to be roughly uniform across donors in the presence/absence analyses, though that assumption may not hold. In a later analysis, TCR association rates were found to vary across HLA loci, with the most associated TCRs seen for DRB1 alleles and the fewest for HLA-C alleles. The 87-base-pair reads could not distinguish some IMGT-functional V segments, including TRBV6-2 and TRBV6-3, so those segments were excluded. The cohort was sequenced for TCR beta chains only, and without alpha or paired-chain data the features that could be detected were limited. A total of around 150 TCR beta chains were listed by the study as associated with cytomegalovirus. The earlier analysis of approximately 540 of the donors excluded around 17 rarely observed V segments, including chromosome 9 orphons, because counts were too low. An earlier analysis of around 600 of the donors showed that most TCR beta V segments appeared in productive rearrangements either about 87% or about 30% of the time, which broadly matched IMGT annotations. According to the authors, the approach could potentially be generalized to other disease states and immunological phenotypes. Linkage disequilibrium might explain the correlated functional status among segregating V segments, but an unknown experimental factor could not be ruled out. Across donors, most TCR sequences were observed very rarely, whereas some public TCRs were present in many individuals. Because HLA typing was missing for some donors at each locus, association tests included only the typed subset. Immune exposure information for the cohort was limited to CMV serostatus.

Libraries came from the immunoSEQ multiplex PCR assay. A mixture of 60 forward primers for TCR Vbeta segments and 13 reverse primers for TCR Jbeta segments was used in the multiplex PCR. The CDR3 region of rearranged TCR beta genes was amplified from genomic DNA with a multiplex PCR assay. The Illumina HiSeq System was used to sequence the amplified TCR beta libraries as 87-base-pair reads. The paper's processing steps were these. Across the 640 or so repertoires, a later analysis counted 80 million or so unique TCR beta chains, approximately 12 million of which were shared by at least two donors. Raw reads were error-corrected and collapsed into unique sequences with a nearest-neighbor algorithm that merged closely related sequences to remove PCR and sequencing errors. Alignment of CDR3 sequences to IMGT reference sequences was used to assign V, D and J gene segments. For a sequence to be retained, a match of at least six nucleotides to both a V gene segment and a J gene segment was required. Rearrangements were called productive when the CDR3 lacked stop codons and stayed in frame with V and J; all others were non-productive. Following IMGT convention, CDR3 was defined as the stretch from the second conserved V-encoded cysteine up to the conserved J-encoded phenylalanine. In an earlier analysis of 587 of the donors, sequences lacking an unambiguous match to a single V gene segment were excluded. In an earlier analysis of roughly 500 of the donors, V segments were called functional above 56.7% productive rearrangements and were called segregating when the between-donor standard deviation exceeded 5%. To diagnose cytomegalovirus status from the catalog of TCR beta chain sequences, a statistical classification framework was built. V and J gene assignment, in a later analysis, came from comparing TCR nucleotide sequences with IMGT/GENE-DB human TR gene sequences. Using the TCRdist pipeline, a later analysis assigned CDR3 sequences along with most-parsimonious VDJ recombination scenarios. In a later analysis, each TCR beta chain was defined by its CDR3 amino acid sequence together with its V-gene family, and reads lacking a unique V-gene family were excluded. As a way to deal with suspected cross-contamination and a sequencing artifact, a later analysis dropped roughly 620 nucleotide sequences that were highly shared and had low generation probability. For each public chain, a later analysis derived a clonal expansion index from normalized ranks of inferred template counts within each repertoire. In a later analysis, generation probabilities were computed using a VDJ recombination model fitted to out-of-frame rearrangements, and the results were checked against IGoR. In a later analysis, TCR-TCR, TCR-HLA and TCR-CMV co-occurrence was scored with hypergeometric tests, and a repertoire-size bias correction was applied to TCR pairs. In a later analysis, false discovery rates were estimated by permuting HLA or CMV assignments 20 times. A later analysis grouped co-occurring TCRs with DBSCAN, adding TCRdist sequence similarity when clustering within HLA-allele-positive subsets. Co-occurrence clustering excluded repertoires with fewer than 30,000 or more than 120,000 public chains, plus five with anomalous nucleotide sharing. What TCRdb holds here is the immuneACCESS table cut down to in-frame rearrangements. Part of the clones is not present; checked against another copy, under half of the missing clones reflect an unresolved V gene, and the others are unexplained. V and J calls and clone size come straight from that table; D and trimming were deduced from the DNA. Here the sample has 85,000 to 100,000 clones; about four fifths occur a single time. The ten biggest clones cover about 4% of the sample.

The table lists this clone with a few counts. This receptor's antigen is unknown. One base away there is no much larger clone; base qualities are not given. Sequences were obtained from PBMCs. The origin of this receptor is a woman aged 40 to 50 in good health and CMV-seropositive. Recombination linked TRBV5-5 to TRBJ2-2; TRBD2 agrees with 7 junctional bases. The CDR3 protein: CASSFRVVVAGGTGELFF. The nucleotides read TGTGCCAGCAGCTTCAGGGTAGTGGTAGCGGGTGGCACCGGGGAGCTGTTTTTT.